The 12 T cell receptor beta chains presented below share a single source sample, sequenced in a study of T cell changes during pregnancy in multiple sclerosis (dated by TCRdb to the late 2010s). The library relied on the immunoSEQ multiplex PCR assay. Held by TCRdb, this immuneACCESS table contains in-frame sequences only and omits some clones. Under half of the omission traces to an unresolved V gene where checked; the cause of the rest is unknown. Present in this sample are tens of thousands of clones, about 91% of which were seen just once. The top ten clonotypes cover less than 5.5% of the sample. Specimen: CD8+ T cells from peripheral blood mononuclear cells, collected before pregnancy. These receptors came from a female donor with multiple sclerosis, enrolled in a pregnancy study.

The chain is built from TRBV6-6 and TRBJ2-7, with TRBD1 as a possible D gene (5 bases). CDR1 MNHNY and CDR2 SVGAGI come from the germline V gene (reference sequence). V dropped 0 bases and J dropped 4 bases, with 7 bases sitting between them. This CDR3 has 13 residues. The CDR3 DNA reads TGTGCCAGCAGTTACTCGAAGGGGTACGAGCAGTACTTC. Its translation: CASSYSKGYEQYF.

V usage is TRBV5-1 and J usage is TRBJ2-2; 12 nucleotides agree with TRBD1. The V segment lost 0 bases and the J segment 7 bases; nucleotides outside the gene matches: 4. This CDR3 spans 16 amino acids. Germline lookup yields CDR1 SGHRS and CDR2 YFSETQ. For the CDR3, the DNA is TGCGCCAGCAGCTTGGCGGGACAGGGGGCCAGCGGGGAGCTGTTTTTT. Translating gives CASSLAGQGASGELFF.

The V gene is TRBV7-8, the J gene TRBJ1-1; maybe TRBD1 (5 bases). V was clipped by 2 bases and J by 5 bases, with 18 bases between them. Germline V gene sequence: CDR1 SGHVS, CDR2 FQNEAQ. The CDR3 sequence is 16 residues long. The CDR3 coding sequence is TGTGCCAGCAGCTTAAGTCTTGACAGACGTACTACTGAAGCTTTCTTT. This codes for CASSLSLDRRTTEAFF. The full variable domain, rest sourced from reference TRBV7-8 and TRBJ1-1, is GAGVSQSPRYKVAKRGQDVALRCDPISGHVSLFWYQQALGQGPEFLTYFQNEAQLDKSGLPSDRFFAERPEGSVSTLKIQRTQQEDSAVYLCASSLSLDRRTTEAFFGQGTRLTVV.

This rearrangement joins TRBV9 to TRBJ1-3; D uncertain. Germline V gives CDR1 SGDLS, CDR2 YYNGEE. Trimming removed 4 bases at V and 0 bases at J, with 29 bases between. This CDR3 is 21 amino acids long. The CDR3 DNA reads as TGTGCCAGCAGCACCCGGCCCACTTTCCCGGCAGAGTCGGGCTCTGGAAACACCATATATTTT. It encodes CASSTRPTFPAESGSGNTIYF.

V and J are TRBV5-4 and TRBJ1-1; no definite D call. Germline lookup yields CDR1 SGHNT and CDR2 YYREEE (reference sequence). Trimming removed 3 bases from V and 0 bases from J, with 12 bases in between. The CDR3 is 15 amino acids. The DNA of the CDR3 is TGTGCCAGCAGCTCACCTGGAGGGATGAACACTGAAGCTTTCTTT. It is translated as CASSSPGGMNTEAFF. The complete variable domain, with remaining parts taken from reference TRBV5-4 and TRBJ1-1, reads ETGVTQSPTHLIKTRGQQVTLRCSSQSGHNTVSWYQQALGQGPQFIFQYYREEENGRGNFPPRFSGLQFPNYSSELNVNALELDDSALYLCASSSPGGMNTEAFFGQGTRLTVV.

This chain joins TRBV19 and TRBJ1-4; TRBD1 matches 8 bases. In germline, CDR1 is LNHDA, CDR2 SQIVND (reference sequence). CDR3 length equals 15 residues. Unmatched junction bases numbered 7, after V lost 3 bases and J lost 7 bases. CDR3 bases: TGTGCCAGTAGTATCTTGACAGGGGATGTTGAAAAACTGTTTTTT. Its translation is CASSILTGDVEKLFF.

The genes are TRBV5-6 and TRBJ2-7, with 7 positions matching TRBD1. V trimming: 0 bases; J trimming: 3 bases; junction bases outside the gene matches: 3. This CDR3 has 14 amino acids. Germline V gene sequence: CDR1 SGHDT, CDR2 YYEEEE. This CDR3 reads CASSLGGGGYEQYF. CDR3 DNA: TGTGCCAGCAGCTTGGGAGGGGGCGGCTACGAGCAGTACTTC. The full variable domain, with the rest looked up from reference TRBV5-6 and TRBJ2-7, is DAGVTQSPTHLIKTRGQQVTLRCSPKSGHDTVSWYQQALGQGPQFIFQYYEEEERQRGNFPDRFSGHQFPNYSSELNVNALLLGDSALYLCASSLGGGGYEQYFGPGTRLTVT.

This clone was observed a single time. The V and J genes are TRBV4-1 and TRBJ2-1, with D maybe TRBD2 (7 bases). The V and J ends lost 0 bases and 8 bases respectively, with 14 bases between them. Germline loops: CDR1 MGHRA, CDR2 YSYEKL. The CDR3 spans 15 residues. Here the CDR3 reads CASSQEIGGAHEQFF. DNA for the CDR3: TGCGCCAGCAGCCAAGAAATAGGGGGGGCCCATGAGCAGTTCTTC.

CDR3 protein: CASSEFLQGLPSPYNEQFF. The CDR3 nucleotides read TGTGCCAGCAGTGAATTCCTACAGGGTCTCCCTTCCCCCTACAATGAGCAGTTCTTC. The chain has TRBV6-1 and TRBJ2-1; D possibly corresponds to TRBD1 (6 bases). This CDR3 has 19 amino acids. V was trimmed by 2 bases and J by 2 bases, leaving 22 bases between them. Per germline, CDR1 MNHNS and CDR2 SASEGT.

CDR3 residues: CASSDLQGAEATNEKLFF. CDR3 DNA sequence: TGTGCCAGCAGTGACCTACAGGGTGCTGAGGCAACTAATGAAAAACTGTTTTTT. The rearrangement joins TRBV6-4 to TRBJ1-4, with a possible D match to TRBD1 (6 bases). Germline lookup yields CDR1 MRHNA and CDR2 SNTAGT. This CDR3 spans 18 amino acids. Trimming took off 2 bases at V and 0 bases at J, with 16 bases between the two ends.

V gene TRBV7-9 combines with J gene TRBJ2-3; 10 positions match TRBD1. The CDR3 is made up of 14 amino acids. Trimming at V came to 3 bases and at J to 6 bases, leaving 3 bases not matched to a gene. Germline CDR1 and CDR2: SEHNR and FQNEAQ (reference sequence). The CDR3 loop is CASSFRDRGDTQYF. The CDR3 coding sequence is TGTGCCAGCAGCTTTCGGGACAGGGGCGATACGCAGTATTTT.

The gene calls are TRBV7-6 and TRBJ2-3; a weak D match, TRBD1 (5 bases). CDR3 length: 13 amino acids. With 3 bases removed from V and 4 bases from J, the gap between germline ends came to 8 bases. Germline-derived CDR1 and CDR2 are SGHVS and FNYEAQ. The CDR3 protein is CASSLGPPDTQYF. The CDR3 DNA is TGTGCCAGCAGCTTGGGGCCCCCAGATACGCAGTATTTT.